Listed here are 7 T cell receptor beta chains from one sample, sequenced in a study of T cell responses to AZD1222 COVID-19 vaccine. Generated by immunoSEQ multiplex PCR, the TCRdb table keeps only in-frame clones and is missing some. In the table there are about 110,000 clones, roughly nine tenths of which are singletons. The sample consisted of peripheral blood, taken on day 0 of AZD1222 vaccination. Receptor source: an adult in good health.

The J gene is TRBJ1-5, the V gene TRBV18, with a tentative D call TRBD1 (5 bases). The CDR3 covers 15 residues. Trimming stripped 2 bases from V and 4 bases from J, with 12 bases between. CDR1 KGHSH and CDR2 LQKENI come from the germline V gene. The CDR3 is CASSPFDSFNQPQHF. The CDR3, as DNA: TGTGCCAGCTCACCATTTGACAGCTTTAATCAGCCCCAGCATTTT. Complete variable domain (other parts from reference TRBV18 and TRBJ1-5): NAGVMQNPRHLVRRRGQEARLRCSPMKGHSHVYWYRQLPEEGLKFMVYLQKENIIDESGMPKERFSAEFPKEGPSILRIQQVVRGDSAAYFCASSPFDSFNQPQHFGDGTRLSIL.

This chain joins TRBV14 and TRBJ1-2, with 7 bases fitting TRBD1. Losses at the gene ends were 3 bases for V and 4 bases for J; bases not matched to a gene: 5. From germline, CDR1 is SGHDN and CDR2 FVKESK. The CDR3 spans 14 residues. The CDR3 nucleotides read TGTGCCAGCAGCCACGGACAGGCCAGCTATGGCTACACCTTC. Its translation is CASSHGQASYGYTF.

The genes are TRBV5-1 and TRBJ1-6; tentatively, D is TRBD1 (5 bases). This CDR3 has 15 residues. The germline V gene has CDR1 SGHRS and CDR2 YFSETQ. V lost 4 bases to trimming and J lost 7 bases, with 15 bases between them. The chain's CDR3 is CASSPTGTENSPLHF. CDR3 nucleotides: TGCGCCAGCAGCCCAACCGGGACGGAGAATTCACCCCTCCACTTT.

The V and J genes are TRBV6-5 and TRBJ1-2; no clear D gene. This CDR3 is 13 amino acids long. V lost 10 bases and J lost 6, with 18 bases in between. Germline values: CDR1 MNHEY, CDR2 SVGAGI. For the CDR3, the DNA is TGTGCCACGCAGCTCGACGGGGTAGATGGCTACACCTTC. Translation: CATQLDGVDGYTF.

The rearrangement links TRBV3-1 (or the pseudogene TRBV3-2) to TRBJ2-7; 8 bases fit TRBD2. V dropped 5 bases and J dropped 9; count of bases not matched to a gene: 6. Germline V gene lookup returns CDR1 LGHDT and CDR2 YNNKEL (reference sequence). The CDR3 sequence is 12 residues long. The DNA for the CDR3 is TGTGCCAGCAGCGCCCGGGGGGGGCTGCAGTACTTC. Protein sequence: CASSARGGLQYF.

V usage is TRBV10-3 and J usage is TRBJ2-2; D is undetermined. Germline V gives CDR1 ENHRY, CDR2 SYGVKD. The CDR3 has 16 residues. Between the trimmed V and J ends, which lost 1 base and 1 base, there was a span of 10 bases. CDR3 in DNA: TGTGCCATCAGTGAGTACGACGGCTTGAACACCGGGGAGCTGTTTTTT. Its translation is CAISEYDGLNTGELFF.

This chain joins TRBV7-8 and TRBJ1-2; D unresolved. V lost 1 base and J 8 bases, leaving 11 bases between the germline ends. CDR1 and CDR2 (germline): SGHVS, FQNEAQ. The CDR3 extends over 13 amino acids. The CDR3 spells CASSLGSYTGYTF. The CDR3 DNA follows: TGTGCCAGCAGCTTAGGTTCGTACACCGGCTACACCTTC.